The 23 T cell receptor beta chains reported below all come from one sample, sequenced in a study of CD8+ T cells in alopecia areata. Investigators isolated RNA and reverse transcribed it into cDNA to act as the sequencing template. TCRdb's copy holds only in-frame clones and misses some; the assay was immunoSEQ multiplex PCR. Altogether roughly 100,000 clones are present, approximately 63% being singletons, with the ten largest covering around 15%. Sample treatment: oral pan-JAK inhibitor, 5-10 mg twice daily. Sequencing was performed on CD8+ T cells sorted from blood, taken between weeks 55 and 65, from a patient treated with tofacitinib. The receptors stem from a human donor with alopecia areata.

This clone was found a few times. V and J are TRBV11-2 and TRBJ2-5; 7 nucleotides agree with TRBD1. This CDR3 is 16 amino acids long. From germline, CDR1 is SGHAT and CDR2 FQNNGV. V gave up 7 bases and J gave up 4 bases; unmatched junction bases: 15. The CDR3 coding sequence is TGTGCCAGCAACACATTAGTTGGGACAGCAAGAGAGACCCAGTACTTC. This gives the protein CASNTLVGTARETQYF. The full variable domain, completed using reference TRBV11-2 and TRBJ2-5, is EAGVAQSPRYKIIEKRQSVAFWCNPISGHATLYWYQQILGQGPKLLIQFQNNGVVDDSQLPKDRFSAERLKGVDSTLKIQPAKLEDSAVYLCASNTLVGTARETQYFGPGTRLLVL.

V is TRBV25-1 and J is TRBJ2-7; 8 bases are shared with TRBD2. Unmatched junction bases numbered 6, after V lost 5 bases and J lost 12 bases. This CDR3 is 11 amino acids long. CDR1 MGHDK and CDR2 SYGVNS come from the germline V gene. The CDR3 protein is CASSSRGGLYF. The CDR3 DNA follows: TGTGCCAGCAGTTCCCGGGGGGGGTTGTACTTC.

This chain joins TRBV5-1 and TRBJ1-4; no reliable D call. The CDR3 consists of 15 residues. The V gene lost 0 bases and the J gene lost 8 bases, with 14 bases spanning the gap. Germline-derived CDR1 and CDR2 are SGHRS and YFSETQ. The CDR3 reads CASSLEGRRWEKLFF. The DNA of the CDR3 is TGCGCCAGCAGCTTGGAGGGCAGGAGATGGGAAAAACTGTTTTTT.

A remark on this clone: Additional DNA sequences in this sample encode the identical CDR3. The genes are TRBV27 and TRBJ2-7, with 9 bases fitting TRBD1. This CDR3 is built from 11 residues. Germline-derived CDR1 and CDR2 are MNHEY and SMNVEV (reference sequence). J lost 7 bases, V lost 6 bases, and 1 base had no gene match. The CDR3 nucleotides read TGTGCCAGCAGGACAGGGGGAGAGCAGTACTTC. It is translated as CASRTGGEQYF.

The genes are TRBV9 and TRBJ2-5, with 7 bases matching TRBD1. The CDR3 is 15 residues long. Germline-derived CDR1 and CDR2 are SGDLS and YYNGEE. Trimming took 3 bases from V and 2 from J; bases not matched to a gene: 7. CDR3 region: CASSEGAVVQETQYF. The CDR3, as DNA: TGTGCCAGCAGCGAGGGGGCGGTAGTTCAAGAGACCCAGTACTTC.

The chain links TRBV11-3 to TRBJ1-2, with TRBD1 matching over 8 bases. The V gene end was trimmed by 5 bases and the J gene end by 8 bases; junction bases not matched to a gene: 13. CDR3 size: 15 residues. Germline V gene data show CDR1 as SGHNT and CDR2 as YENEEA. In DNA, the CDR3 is TGTGCCAGCAGCCAAGGGACAGGCAACCTGAGGGGCTACACCTTC. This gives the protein CASSQGTGNLRGYTF.

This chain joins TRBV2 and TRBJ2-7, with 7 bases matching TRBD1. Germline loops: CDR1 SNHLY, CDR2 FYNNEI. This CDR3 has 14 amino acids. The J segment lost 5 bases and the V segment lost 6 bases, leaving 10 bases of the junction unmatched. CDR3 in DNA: TGTGCCAGCAGAGGTACCAGGGGGTTTAACGAGCAGTACTTC. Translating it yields CASRGTRGFNEQYF.

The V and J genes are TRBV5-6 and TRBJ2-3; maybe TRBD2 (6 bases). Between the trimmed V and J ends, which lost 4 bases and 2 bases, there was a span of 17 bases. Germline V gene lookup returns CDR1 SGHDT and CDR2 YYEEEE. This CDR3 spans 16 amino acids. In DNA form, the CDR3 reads TGTGCCAGCAGCCATTCACCGGGACTCAACACAGATACGCAGTATTTT. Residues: CASSHSPGLNTDTQYF.

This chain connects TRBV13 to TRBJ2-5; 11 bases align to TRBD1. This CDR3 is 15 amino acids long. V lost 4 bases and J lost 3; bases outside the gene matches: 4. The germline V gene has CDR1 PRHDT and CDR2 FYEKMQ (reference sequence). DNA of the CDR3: TGTGCCAGCAGCTCAGGACAGGGGGCAGAAGAGACCCAGTACTTC. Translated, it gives CASSSGQGAEETQYF.

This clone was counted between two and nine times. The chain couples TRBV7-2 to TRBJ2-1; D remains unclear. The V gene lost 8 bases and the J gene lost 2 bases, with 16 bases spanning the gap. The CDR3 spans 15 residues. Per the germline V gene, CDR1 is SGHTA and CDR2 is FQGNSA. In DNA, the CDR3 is TGTGCCAGCCCTTTACCGGGTCAGGCCTACAATGAGCAGTTCTTC. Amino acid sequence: CASPLPGQAYNEQFF.

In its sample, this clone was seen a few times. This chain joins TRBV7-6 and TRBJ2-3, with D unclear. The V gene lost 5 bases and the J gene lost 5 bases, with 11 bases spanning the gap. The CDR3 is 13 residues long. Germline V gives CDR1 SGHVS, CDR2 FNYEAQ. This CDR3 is CASSLWAGDTQYF. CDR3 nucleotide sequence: TGTGCCAGCAGCCTTTGGGCTGGAGATACGCAGTATTTT.

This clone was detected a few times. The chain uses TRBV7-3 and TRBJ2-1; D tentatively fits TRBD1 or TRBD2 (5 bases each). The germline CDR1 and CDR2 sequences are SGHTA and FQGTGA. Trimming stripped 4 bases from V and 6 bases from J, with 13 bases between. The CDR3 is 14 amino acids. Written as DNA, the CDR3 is TGTGCCAGCAGCTCCACCGGGGCCTTCAATGAGCAGTTCTTC. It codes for CASSSTGAFNEQFF.

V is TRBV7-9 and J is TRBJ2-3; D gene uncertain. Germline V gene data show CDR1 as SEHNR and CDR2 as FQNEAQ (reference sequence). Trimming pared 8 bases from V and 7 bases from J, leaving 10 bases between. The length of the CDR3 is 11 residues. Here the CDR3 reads CASPAGNTQYF. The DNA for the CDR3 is TGTGCCAGCCCCGCTGGTAATACGCAGTATTTT.

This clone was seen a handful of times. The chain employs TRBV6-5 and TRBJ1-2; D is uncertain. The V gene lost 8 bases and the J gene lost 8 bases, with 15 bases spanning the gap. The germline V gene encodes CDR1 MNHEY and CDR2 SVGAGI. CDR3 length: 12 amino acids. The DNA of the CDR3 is TGTGCCAGCTCCCTGACCGGAGGGGGCTACACCTTC. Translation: CASSLTGGGYTF.

CDR3 loop: CASSRRGGAAYEQYF. The CDR3 bases are TGTGCCAGCAGCCGGAGGGGGGGTGCAGCCTACGAGCAGTACTTC. The chain recombines TRBV7-9 with TRBJ2-7; possible D gene TRBD2, 7 bases. There are 15 residues in the CDR3. Between the trimmed V and J ends, which lost 5 bases and 2 bases, there was a span of 16 bases. Germline V gene sequence: CDR1 SEHNR, CDR2 FQNEAQ (reference sequence).

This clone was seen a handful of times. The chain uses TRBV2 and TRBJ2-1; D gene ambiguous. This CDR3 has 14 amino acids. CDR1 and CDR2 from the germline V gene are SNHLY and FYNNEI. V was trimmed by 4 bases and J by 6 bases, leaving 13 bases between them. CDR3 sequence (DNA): TGTGCCAGCAGTGGGGGAAGACCTATCAATGAGCAGTTCTTC. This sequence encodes CASSGGRPINEQFF.

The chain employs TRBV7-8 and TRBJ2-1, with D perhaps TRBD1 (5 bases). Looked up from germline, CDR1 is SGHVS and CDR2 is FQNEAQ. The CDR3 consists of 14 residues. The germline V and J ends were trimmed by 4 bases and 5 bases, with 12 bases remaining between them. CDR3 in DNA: TGTGCCAGCAGCTCACTACAGGCGCACAATGAGCAGTTCTTC. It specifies CASSSLQAHNEQFF.

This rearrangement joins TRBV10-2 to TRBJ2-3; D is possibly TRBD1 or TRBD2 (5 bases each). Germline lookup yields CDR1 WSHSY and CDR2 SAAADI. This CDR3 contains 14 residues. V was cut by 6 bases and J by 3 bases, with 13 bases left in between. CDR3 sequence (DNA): TGCGCCAGCAGGGGACCGACGAGGACAGATACGCAGTATTTT. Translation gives CASRGPTRTDTQYF.

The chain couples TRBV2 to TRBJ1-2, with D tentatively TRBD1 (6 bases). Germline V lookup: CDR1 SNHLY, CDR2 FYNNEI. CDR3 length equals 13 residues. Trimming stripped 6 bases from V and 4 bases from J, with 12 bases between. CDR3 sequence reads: CASSPGALYGYTF. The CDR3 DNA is TGTGCCAGCAGCCCAGGGGCCCTCTATGGCTACACCTTC.

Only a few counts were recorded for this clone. The CDR3 DNA reads TGTGCCACCAGCAGTGGGAGGGGAGGGACCATATACGAGCAGTACTTC. It codes for CATSSGRGGTIYEQYF. This sequence joins TRBV15 and TRBJ2-7; 7 positions match TRBD2. From germline, CDR1 is LNHNV and CDR2 YYDKDF (reference sequence). J gave up 4 bases and V 3 bases, and 12 bases lay outside the gene matches. The CDR3 is 16 amino acids.

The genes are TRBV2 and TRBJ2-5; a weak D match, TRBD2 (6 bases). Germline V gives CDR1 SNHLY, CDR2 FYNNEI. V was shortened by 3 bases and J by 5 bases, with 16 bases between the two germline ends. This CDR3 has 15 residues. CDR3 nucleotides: TGTGCCAGCAGTGATGGGACTGTCGCGTGGGAGACCCAGTACTTC. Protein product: CASSDGTVAWETQYF. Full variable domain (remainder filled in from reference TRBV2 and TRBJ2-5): EPEVTQTPSHQVTQMGQEVILRCVPISNHLYFYWYRQILGQKVEFLVSFYNNEISEKSEIFDDQFSVERPDGSNFTLKIRSTKLEDSAMYFCASSDGTVAWETQYFGPGTRLLVL.

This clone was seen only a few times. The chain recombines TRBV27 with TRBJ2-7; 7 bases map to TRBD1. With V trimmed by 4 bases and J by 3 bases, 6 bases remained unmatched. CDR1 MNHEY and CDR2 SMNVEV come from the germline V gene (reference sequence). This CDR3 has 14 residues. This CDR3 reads CASSSGQQYYEQYF. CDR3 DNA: TGTGCCAGCAGTTCGGGACAGCAGTACTACGAGCAGTACTTC.

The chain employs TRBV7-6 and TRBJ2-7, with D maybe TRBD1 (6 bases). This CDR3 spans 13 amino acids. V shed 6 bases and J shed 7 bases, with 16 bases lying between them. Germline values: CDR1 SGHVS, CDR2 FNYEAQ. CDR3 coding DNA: TGTGCCAGCAGTGTACAGGGCCAACGGGAGCAGTACTTC. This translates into CASSVQGQREQYF.